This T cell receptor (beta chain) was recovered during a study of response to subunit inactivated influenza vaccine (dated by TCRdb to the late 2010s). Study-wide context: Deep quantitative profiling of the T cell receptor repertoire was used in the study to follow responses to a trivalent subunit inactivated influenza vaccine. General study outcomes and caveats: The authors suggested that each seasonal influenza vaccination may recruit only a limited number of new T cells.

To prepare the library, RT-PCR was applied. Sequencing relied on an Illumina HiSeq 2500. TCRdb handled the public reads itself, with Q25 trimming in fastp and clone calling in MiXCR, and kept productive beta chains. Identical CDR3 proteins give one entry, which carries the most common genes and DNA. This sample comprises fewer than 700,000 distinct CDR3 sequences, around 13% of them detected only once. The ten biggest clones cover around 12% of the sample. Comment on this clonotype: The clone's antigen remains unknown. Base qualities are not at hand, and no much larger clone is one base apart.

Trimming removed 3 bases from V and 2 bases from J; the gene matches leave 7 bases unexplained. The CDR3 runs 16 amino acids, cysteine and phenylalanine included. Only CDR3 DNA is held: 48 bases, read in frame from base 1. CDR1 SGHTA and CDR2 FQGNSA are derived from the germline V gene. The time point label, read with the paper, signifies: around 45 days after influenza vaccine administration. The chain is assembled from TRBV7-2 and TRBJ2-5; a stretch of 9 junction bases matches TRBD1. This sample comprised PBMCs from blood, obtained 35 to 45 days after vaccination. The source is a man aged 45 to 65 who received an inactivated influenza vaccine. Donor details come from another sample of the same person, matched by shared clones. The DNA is TGTGCCAGCAGCTTCCGGGACAGGGTCTTACAAGAGACCCAGTACTTC. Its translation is CASSFRDRVLQETQYF.